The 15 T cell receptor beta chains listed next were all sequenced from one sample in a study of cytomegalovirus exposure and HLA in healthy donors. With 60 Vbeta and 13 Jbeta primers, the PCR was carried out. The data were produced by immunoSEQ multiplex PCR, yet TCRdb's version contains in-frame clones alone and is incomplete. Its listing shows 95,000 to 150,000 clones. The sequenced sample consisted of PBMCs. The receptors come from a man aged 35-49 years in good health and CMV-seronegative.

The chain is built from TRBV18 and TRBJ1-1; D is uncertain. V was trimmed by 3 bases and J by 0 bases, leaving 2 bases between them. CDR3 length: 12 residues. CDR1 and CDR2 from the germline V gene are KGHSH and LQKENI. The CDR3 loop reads CASSPMNTEAFF. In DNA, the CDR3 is TGTGCCAGCTCACCTATGAACACTGAAGCTTTCTTT.

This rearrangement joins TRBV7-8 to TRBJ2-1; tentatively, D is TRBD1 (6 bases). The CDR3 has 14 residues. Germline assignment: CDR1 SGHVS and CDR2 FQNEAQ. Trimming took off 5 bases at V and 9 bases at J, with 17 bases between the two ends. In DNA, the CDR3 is TGTGCCAGCAGCGTCAGTTCAGGGGTGGGTGAGCAGTTCTTC. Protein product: CASSVSSGVGEQFF.

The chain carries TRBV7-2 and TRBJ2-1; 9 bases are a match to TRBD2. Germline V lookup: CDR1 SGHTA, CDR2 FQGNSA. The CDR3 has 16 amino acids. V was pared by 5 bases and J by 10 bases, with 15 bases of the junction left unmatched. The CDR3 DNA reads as TGTGCCAGCAGCCCCTTGGGGACTAGCACCTTTGAGGAGCAGTTCTTC. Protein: CASSPLGTSTFEEQFF.

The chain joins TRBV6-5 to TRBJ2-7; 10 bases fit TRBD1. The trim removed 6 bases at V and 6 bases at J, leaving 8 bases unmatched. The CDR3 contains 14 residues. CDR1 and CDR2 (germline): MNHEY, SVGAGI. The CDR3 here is CASRTGTGEIEQYF. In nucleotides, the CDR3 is TGTGCCAGCAGAACCGGGACAGGGGAAATCGAGCAGTACTTC.

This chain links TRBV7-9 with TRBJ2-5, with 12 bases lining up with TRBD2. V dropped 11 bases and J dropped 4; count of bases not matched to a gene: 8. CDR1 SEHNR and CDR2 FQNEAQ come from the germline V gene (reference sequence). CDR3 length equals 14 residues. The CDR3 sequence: CASVASGGGETQYF. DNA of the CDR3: TGTGCCTCAGTGGCTAGCGGGGGGGGAGAGACCCAGTACTTC.

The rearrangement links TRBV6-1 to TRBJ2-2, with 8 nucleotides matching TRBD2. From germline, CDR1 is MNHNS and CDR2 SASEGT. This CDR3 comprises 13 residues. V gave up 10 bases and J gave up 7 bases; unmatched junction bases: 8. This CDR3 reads CAIGLAANGELFF. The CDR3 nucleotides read TGTGCCATAGGACTAGCAGCGAACGGGGAGCTGTTTTTT.

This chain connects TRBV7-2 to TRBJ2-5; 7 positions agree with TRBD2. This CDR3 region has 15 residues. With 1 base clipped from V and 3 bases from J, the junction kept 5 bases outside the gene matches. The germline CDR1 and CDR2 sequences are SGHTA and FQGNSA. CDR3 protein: CASSLGGRTEETQYF. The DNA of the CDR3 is TGTGCCAGCAGCTTAGGCGGGAGAACGGAAGAGACCCAGTACTTC.

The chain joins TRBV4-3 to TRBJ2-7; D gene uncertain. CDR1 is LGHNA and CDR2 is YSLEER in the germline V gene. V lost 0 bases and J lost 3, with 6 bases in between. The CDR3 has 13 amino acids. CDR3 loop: CASSQDVYYEQYF. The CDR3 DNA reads TGCGCCAGCAGCCAAGACGTCTACTACGAGCAGTACTTC.

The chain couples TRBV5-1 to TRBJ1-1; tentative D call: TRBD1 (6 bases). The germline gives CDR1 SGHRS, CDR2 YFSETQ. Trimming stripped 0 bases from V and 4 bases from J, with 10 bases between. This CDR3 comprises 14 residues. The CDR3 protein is CASSLVRGPTEAFF. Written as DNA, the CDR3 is TGCGCCAGCAGCTTGGTGCGGGGGCCCACTGAAGCTTTCTTT.

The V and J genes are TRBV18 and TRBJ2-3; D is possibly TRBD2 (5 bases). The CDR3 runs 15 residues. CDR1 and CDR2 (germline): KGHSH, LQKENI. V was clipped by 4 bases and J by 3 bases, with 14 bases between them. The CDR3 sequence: CASSLQVRGTDTQYF. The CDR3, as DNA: TGTGCCAGCTCACTACAAGTCCGGGGAACAGATACGCAGTATTTT.

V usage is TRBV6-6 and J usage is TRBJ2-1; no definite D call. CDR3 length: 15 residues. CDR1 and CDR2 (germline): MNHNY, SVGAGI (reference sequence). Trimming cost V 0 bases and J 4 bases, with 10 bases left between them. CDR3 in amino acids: CASSYSLAEYNEQFF. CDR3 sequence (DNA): TGTGCCAGCAGTTACTCGCTCGCGGAGTACAATGAGCAGTTCTTC.

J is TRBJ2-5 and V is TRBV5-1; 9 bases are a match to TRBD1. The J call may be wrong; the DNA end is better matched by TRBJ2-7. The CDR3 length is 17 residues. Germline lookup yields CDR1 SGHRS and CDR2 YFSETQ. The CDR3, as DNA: TGCGCCAGCAGCTTCTTTACGTTGACAGGGGGAAACAACGAGCAGTACTTC. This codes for CASSFFTLTGGNNEQYF.

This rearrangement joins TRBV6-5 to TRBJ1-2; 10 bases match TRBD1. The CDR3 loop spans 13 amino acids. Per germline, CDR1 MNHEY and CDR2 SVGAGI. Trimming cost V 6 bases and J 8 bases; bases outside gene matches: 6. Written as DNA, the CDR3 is TGTGCCAGCAGCCGGGACAGGGGATCCGGCTACACCTTC. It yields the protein CASSRDRGSGYTF.

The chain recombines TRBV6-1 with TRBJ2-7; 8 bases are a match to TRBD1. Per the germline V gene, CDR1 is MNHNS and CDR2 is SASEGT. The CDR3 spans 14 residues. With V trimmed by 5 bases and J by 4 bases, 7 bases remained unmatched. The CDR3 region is CASSLGNRGYEQYF. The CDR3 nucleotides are TGTGCCAGCAGTCTTGGGAACAGGGGGTACGAGCAGTACTTC.

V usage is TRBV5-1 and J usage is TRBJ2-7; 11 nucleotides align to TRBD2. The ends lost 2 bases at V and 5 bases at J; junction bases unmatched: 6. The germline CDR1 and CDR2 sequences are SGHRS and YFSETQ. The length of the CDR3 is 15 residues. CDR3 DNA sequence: TGCGCCAGCAGCTTAGGGACTAGCGGACAGAACGAGCAGTACTTC. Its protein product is CASSLGTSGQNEQYF.